This TCR beta chain was documented in a study of cytomegalovirus exposure and HLA in healthy donors. CDR3 length equals 15 residues. The V and J ends lost 7 bases and 6 bases, in that order; junction bases with no gene match: 11. CDR1 MDHEN and CDR2 SYDVKM come from the germline V gene. Researchers ran the PCR with 60 Vbeta and 13 Jbeta primers. TCRdb's copy holds only in-frame clones and misses some; the assay was immunoSEQ multiplex PCR. The data show around 72,000 clones, around three quarters seen once. This clonotype was sampled from a man in his fifties in good health and CMV-seronegative. Sequencing was performed on PBMCs. The chain recombines TRBV28 with TRBJ2-2; 7 positions agree with TRBD1. The CDR3 region has the DNA TGTGCCAGCACGGTATCGGGACAGAGGGCCGGGGAGCTGTTTTTT. Its protein is CASTVSGQRAGELFF.